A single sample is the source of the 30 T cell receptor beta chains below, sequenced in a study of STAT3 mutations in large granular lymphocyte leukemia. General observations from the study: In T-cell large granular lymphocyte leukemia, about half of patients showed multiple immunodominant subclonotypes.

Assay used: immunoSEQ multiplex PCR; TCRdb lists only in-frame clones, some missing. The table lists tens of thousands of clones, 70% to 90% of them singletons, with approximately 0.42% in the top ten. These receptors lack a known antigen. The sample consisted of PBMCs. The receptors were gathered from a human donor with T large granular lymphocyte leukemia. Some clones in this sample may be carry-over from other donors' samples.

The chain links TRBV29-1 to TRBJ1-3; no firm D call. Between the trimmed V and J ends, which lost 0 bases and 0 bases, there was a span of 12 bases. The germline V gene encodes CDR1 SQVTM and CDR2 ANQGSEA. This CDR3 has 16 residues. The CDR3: CSVEDLGQSSGNTIYF. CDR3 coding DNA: TGCAGCGTTGAAGATTTAGGGCAGTCCTCTGGAAACACCATATATTTT.

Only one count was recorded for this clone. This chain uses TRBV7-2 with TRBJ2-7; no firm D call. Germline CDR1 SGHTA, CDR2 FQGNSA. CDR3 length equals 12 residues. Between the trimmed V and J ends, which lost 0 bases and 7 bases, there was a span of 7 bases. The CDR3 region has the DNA TGTGCCAGCAGCTTAGCGCTTCGGGAGCAGTACTTC. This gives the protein CASSLALREQYF.

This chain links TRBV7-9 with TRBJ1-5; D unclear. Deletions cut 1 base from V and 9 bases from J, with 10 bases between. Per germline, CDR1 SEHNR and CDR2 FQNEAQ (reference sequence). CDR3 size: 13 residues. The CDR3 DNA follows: TGTGCCAGCAGCTTAGGTGGCGGTGGGCCCCAGCATTTT. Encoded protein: CASSLGGGGPQHF.

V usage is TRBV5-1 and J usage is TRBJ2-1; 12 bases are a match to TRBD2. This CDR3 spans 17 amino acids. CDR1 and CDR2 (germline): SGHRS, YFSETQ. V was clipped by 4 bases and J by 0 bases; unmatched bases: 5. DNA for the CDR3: TGCGCCAGCAGCAGCCCACTAGCGGGGGGCTCCTACAATGAGCAGTTCTTC. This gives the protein CASSSPLAGGSYNEQFF.

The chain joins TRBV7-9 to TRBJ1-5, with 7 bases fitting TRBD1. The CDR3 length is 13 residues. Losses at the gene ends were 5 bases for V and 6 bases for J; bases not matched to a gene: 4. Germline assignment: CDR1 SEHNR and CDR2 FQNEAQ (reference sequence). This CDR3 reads CASSPEGAQPQHF. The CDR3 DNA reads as TGTGCCAGCAGCCCCGAGGGGGCTCAGCCCCAGCATTTT. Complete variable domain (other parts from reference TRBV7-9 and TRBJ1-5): DTGVSQNPRHKITKRGQNVTFRCDPISEHNRLYWYRQTLGQGPEFLTYFQNEAQLEKSRLLSDRFSAERPKGSFSTLEIQRTEQGDSAMYLCASSPEGAQPQHFGDGTRLSIL.

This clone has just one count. CDR3 residues: CASSLEVLGSGGNEQFF. For the CDR3, the DNA is TGCGCCAGCAGCTTGGAGGTCTTGGGCAGCGGGGGGAATGAGCAGTTCTTC. The V call is TRBV5-1, the J call TRBJ2-1; 9 bases are shared with TRBD2. V lost 0 bases and J lost 7; bases outside the gene matches: 11. The CDR3 sequence is 17 residues long. The germline gives CDR1 SGHRS, CDR2 YFSETQ.

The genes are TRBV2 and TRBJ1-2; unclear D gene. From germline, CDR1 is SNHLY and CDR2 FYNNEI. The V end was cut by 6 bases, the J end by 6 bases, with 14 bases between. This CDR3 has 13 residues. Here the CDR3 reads CASSGLAIDGYTF. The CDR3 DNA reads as TGTGCCAGCAGCGGACTAGCGATAGATGGCTACACCTTC.

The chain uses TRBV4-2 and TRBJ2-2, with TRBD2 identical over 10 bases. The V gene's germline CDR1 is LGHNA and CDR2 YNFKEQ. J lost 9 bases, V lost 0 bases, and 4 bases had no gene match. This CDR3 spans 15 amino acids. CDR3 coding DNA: TGTGCCAGCAGCCAAGAGGAACTAGCGGGGAGGGAGCTGTTTTTT. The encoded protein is CASSQEELAGRELFF.

The CDR3 here is CVTRTPNEQFF. The CDR3 DNA reads as TGTGTCACCCGGACACCCAATGAGCAGTTCTTC. The rearrangement joins TRBV7-9 to TRBJ2-1; D possibly corresponds to TRBD1 (5 bases). Germline values: CDR1 SEHNR, CDR2 FQNEAQ (reference sequence). The CDR3 extends over 11 amino acids.

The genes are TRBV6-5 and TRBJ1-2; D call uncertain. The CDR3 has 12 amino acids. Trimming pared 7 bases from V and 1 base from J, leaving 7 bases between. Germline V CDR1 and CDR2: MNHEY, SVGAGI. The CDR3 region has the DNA TGTGCCAGCAAGGCCCATAACTATGGCTACACCTTC. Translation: CASKAHNYGYTF.

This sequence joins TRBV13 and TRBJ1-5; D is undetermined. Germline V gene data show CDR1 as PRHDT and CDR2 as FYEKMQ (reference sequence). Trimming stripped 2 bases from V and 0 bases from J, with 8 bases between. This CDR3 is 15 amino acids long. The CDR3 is CASSLKSSSNQPQHF. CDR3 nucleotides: TGTGCCAGCAGCTTAAAAAGCAGTAGCAATCAGCCCCAGCATTTT.

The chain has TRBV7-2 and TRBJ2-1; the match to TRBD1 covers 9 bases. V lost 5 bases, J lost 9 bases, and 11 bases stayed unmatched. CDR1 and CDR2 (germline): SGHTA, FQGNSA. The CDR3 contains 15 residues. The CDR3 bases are TGTGCCAGCAGCCTAAACAGGGGGCAAGGGAGTGAGCAGTTCTTC. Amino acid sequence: CASSLNRGQGSEQFF.

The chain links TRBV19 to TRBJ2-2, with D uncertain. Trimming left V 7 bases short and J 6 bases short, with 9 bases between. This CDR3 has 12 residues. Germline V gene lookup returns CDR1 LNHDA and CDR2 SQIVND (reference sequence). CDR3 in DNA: TGTGCCAGTACTCGGGTTCCCGGGGAGCTGTTTTTT. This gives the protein CASTRVPGELFF.

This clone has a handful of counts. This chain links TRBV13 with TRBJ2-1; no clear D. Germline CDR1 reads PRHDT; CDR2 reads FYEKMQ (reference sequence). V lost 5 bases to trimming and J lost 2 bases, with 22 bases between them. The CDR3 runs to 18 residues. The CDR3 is CASSGGLTNTPTYNEQFF. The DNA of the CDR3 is TGTGCCAGCAGCGGTGGGCTGACGAACACTCCAACCTACAATGAGCAGTTCTTC.

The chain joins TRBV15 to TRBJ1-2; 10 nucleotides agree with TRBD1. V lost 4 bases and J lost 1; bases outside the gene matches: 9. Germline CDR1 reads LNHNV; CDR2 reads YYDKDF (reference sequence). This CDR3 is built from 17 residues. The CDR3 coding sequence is TGTGCCACCAGCACCGCCGGGACAGGGGCTTTTAACTATGGCTACACCTTC. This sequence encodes CATSTAGTGAFNYGYTF.

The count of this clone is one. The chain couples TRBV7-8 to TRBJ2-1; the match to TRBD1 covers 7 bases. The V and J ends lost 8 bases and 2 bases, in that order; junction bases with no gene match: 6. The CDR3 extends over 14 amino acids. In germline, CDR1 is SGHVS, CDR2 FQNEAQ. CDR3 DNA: TGTGCCAGCTCGGGACAGAGCACCTACAATGAGCAGTTCTTC. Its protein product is CASSGQSTYNEQFF.

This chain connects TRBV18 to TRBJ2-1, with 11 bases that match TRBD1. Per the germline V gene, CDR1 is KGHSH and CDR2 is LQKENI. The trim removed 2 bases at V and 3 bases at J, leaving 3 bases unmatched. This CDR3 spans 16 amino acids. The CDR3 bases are TGTGCCAGCTCACCATCCGGGACAGGGGGCTACAATGAGCAGTTCTTC. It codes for CASSPSGTGGYNEQFF.

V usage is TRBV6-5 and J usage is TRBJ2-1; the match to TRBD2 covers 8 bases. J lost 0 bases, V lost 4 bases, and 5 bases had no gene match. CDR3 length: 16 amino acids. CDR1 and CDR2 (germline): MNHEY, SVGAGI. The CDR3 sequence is CASSLKAGGSYNEQFF. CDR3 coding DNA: TGTGCCAGCAGTTTAAAGGCGGGGGGCTCCTACAATGAGCAGTTCTTC.

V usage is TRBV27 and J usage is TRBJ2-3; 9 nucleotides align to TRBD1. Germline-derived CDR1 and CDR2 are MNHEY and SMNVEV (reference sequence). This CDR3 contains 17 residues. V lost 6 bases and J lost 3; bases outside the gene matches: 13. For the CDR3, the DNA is TGTGCCAGCAGCCCTAACGGACAGGGGTCTTGGACAGATACGCAGTATTTT. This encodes CASSPNGQGSWTDTQYF.

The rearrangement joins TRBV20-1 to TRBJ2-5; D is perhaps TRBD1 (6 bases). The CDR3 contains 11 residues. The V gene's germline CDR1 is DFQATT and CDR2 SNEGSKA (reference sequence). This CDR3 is CSGAYQETQYF. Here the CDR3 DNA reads TGCTCAGGGGCGTACCAAGAGACCCAGTACTTC.

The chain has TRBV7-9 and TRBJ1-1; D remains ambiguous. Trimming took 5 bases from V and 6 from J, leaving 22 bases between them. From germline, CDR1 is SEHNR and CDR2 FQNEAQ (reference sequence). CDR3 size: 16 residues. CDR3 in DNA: TGTGCCAGCAGCGCCTCAAGTCACTCTAGGGTCGCTGAAGCTTTCTTT. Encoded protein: CASSASSHSRVAEAFF.

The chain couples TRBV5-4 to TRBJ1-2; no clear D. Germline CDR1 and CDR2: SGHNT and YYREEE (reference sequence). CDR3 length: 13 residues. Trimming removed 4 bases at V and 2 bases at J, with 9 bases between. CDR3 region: CASSPGGNYGYTF. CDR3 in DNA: TGTGCCAGCAGCCCCGGAGGGAACTATGGCTACACCTTC.

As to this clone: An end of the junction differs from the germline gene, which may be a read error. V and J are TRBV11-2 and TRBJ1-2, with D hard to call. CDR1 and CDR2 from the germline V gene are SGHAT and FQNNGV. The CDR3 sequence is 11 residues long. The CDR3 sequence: CASSFNDGYTF. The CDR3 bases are TGTGCCAGCAGCTTTAACGATGGCTACACCTTC.

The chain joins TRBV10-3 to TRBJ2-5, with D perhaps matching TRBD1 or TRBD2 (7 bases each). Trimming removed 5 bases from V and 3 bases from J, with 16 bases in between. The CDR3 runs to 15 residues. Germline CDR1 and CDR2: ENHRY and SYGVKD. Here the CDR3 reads CAISQGGTGEETQYF. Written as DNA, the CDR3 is TGTGCCATCAGTCAGGGGGGGACGGGAGAAGAGACCCAGTACTTC.

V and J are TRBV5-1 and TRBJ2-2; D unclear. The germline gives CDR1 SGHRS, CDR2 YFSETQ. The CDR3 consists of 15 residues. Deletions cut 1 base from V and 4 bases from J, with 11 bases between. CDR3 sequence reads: CASSLTGFGTGELFF. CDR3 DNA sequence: TGCGCCAGCAGCTTGACTGGGTTTGGCACCGGGGAGCTGTTTTTT.

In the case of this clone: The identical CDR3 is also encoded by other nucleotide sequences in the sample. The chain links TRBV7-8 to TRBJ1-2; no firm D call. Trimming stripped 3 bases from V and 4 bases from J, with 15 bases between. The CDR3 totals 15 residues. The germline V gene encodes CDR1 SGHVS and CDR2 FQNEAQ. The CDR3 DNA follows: TGTGCCAGCAGCTTGGGTCCAGGCCCTTCCTATGGCTACACCTTC. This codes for CASSLGPGPSYGYTF. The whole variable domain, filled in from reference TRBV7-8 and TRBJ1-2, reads GAGVSQSPRYKVAKRGQDVALRCDPISGHVSLFWYQQALGQGPEFLTYFQNEAQLDKSGLPSDRFFAERPEGSVSTLKIQRTQQEDSAVYLCASSLGPGPSYGYTFGSGTRLTVV.

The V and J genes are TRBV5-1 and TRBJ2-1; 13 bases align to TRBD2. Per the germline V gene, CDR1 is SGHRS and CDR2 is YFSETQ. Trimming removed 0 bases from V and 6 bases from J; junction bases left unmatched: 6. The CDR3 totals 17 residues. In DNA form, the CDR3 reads TGCGCCAGCAGCTTGGGAGGGACTAGCGGGGCGTCCAATGAGCAGTTCTTC. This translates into CASSLGGTSGASNEQFF. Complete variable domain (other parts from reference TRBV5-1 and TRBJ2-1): KAGVTQTPRYLIKTRGQQVTLSCSPISGHRSVSWYQQTPGQGLQFLFEYFSETQRNKGNFPGRFSGRQFSNSRSEMNVSTLELGDSALYLCASSLGGTSGASNEQFFGPGTRLTVL.

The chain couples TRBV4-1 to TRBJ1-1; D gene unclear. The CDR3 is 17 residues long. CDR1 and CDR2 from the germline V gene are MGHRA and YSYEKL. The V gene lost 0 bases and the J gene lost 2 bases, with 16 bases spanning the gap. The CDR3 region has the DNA TGCGCCAGCAGCCAAGAGCCTACGGGCTGGGGAAACACTGAAGCTTTCTTT. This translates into CASSQEPTGWGNTEAFF.

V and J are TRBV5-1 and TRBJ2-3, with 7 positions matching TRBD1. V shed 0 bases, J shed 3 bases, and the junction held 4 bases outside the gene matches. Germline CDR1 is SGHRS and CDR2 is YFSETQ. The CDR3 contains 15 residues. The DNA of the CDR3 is TGCGCCAGCAGCTTGGCCGGCAGGGGGACAGATACGCAGTATTTT. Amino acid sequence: CASSLAGRGTDTQYF.

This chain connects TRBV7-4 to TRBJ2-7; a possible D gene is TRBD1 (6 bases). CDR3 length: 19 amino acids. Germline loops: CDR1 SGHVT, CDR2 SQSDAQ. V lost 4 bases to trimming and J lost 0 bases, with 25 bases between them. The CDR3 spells CASSSKHRVDAFSSYEQYV. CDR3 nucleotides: TGTGCCAGCAGCTCGAAGCACAGGGTGGATGCTTTTAGCTCCTACGAGCAGTACGTC.